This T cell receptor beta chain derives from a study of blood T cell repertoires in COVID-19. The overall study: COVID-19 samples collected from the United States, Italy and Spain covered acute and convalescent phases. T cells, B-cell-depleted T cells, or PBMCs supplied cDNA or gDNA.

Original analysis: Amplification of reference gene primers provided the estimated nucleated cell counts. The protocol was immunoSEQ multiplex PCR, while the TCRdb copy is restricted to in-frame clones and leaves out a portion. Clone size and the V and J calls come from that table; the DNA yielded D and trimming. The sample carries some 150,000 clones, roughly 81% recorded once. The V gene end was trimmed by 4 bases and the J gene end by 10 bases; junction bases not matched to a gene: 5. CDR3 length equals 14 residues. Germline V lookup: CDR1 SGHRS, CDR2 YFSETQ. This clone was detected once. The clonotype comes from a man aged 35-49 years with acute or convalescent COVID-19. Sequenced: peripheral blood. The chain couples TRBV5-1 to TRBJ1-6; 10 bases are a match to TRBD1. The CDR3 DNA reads TGCGCCAGCAGCGGGGGGACAGGGGAATCACCCCTCCACTTT. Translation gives CASSGGTGESPLHF. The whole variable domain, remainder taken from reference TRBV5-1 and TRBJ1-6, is KAGVTQTPRYLIKTRGQQVTLSCSPISGHRSVSWYQQTPGQGLQFLFEYFSETQRNKGNFPGRFSGRQFSNSRSEMNVSTLELGDSALYLCASSGGTGESPLHFGNGTRLTVT.